This TCR beta chain comes out of a study of blood T cells in healthy people across ages. This clonotype was seen only a few times. As yet, its antigen is unknown. Overall study results and limits: Changes seen in expanded clonotypes were possibly confounded by donor CMV status left unknown.

It was with a sample-barcoded 5' primer and a J-beta primer mix that a second PCR of about 6 to 12 cycles was run. Each CDR3 protein gets one entry after TCRdb re-called the 5' RACE reads with MiXCR. Among 980,000 or so distinct CDR3 sequences, around 48% were seen once, and the ten largest hold about an eighth. Germline V gene sequence: CDR1 SQVTM, CDR2 ANQGSEA. The CDR3 length is 11 residues. V lost 6 bases and J lost 5, with 11 bases in between. This chain uses TRBV29-1 with TRBJ2-7; D is possibly TRBD1 (6 bases). Sequenced material: blood. The origin of this receptor is a man aged 25 to 40 in good health. Here the CDR3 reads CSVAQGHEQYF. Written as DNA, the CDR3 is TGCAGCGTGGCACAGGGCCACGAGCAGTACTTC.